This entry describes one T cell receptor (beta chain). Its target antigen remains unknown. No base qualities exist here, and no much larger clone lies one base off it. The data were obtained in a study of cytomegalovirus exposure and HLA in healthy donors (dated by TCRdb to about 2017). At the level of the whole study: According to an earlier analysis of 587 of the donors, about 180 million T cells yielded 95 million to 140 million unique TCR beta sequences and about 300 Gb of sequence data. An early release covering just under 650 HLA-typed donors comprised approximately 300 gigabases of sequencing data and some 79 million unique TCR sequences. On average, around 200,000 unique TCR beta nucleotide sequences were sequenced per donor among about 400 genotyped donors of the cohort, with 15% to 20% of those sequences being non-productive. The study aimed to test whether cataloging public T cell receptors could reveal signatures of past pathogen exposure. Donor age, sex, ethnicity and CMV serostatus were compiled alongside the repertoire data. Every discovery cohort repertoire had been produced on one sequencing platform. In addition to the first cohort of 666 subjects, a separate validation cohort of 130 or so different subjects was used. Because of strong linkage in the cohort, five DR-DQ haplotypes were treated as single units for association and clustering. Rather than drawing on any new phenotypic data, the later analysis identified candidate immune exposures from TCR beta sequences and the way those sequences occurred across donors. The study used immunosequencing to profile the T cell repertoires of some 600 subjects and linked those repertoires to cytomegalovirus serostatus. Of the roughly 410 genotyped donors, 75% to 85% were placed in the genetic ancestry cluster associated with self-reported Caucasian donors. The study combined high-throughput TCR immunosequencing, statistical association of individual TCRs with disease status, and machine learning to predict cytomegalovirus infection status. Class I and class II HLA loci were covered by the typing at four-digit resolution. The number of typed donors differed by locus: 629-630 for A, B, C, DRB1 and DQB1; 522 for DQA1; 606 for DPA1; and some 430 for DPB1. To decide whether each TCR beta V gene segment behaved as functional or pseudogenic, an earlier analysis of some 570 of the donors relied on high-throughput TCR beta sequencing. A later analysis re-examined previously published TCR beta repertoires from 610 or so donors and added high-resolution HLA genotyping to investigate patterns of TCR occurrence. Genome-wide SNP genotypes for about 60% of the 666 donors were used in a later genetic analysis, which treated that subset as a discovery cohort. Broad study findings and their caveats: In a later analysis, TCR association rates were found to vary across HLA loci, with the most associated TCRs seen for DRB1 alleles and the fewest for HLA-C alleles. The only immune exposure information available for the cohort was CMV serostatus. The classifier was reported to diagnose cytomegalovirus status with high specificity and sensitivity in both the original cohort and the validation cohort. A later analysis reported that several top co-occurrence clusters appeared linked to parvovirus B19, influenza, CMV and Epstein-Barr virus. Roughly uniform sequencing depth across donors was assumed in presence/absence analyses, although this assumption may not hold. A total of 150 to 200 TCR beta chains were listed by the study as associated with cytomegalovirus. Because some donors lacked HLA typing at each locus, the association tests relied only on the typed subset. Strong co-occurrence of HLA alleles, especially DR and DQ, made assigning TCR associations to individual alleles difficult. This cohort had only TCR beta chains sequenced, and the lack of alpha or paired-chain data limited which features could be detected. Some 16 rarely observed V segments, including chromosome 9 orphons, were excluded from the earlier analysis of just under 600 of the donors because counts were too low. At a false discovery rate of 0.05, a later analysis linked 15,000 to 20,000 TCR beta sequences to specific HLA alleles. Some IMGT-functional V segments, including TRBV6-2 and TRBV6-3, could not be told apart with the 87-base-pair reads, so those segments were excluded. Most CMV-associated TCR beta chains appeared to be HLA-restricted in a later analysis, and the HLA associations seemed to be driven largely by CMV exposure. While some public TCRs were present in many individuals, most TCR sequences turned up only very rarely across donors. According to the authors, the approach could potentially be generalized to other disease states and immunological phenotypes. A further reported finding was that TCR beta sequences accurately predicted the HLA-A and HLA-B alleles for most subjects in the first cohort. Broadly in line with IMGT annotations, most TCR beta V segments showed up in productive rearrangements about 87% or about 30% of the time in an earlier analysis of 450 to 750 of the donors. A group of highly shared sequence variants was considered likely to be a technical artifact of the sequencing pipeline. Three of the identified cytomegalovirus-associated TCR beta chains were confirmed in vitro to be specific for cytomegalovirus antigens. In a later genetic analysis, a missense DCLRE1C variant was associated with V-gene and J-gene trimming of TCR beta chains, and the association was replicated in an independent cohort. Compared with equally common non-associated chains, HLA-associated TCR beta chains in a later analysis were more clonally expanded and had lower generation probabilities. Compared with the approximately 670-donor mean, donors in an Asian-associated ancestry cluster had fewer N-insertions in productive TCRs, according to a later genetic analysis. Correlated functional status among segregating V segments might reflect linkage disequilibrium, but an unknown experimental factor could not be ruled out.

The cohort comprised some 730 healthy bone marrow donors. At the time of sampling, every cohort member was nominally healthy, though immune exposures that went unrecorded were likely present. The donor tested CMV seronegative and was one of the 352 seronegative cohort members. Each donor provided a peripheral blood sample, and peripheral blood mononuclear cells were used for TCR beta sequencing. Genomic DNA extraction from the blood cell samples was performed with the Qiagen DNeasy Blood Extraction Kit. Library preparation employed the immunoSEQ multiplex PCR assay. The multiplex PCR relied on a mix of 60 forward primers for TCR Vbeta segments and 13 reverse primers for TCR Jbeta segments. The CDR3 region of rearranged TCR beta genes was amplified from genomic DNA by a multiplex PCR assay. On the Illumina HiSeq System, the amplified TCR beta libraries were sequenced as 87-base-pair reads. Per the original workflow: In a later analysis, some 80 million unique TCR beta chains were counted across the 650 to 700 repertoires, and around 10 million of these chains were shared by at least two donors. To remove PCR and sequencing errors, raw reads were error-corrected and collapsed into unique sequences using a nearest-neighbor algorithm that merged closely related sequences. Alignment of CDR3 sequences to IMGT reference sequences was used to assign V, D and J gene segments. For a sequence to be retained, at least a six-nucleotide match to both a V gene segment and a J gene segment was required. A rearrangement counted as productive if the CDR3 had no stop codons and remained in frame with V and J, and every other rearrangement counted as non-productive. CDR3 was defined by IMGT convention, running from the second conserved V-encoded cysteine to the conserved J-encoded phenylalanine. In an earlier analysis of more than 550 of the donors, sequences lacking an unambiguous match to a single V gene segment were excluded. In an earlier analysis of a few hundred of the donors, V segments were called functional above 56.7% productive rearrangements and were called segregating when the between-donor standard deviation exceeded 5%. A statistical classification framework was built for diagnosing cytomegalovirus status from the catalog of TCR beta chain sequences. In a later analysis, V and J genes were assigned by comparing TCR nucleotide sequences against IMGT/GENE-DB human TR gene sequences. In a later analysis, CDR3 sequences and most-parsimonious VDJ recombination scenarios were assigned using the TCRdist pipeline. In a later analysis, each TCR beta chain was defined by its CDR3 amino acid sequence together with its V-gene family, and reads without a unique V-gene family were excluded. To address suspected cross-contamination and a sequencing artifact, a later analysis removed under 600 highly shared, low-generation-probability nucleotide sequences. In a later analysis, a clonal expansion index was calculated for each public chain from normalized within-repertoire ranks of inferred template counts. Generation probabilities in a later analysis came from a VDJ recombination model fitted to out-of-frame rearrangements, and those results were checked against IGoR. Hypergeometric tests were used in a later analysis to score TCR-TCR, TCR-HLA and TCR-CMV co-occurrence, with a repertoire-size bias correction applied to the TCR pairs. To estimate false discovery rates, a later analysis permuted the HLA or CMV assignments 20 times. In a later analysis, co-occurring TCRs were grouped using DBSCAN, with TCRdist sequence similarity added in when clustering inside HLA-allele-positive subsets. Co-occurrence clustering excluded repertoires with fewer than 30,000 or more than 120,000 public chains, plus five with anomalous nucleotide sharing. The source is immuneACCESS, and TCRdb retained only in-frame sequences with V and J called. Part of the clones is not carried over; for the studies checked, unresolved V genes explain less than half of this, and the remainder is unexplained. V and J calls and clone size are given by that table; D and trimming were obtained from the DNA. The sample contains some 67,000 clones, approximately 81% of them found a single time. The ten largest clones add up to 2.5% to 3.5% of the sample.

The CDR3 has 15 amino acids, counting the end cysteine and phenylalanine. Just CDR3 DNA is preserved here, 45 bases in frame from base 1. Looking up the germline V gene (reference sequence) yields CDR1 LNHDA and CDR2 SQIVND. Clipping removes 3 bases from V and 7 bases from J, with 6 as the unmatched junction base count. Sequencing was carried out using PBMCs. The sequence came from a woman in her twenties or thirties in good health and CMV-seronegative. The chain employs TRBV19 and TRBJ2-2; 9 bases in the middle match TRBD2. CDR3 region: CASSISSGGNGELFF. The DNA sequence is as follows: TGTGCCAGTAGTATTTCGAGCGGGGGGAACGGGGAGCTGTTTTTT.